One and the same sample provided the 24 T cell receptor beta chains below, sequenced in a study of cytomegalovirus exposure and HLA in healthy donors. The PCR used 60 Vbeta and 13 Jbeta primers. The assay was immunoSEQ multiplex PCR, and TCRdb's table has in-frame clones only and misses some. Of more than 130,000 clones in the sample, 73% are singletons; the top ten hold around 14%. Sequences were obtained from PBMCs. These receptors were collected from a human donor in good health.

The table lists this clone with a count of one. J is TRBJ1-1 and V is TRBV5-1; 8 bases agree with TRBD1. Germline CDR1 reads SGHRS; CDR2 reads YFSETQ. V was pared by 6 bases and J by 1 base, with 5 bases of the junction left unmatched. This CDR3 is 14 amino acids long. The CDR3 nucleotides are TGCGCCAGCACCTCTGGGACAGGGAACACTGAAGCTTTCTTT. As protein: CASTSGTGNTEAFF.

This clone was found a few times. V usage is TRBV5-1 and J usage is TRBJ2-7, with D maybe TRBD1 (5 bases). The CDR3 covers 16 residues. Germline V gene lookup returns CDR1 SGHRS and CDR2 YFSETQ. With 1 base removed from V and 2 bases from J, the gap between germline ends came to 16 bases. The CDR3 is CASSLILRTDTYEQYF. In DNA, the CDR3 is TGCGCCAGCAGCTTGATCCTAAGGACGGACACCTACGAGCAGTACTTC.

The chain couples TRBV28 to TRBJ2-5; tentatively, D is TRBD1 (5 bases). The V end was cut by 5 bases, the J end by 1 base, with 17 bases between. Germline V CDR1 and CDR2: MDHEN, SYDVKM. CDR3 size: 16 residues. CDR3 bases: TGTGCCAGCAGTGGGGCGTTGTCGTTCCCCCAAGAGACCCAGTACTTC. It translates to CASSGALSFPQETQYF.

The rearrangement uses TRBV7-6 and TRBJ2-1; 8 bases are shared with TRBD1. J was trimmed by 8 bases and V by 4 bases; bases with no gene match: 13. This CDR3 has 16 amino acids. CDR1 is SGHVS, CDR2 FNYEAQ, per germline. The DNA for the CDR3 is TGTGCCAGCAGCTCCGGGACAGGACAAACAATGGATGAGCAGTTCTTC. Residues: CASSSGTGQTMDEQFF. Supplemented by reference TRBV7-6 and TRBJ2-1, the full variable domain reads GAGVSQSPRYKVTKRGQDVALRCDPISGHVSLYWYRQALGQGPEFLTYFNYEAQQDKSGLPNDRFSAERPEGSISTLTIQRTEQRDSAMYRCASSSGTGQTMDEQFFGPGTRLTVL.

The CDR3: CASSGQGGSGQPQHF. The CDR3 nucleotides are TGTGCCAGCAGCGGACAGGGGGGATCCGGTCAGCCCCAGCATTTT. V and J are TRBV5-6 and TRBJ1-5; 10 nucleotides match TRBD1. V shed 4 bases and J 6 bases; nucleotides not matched to a gene: 7. CDR1 and CDR2 from the germline V gene are SGHDT and YYEEEE. This CDR3 region has 15 residues.

CDR3 sequence reads: CASSEEWLTEAFF. The CDR3 DNA reads as TGTGCCAGCAGTGAAGAGTGGCTCACTGAAGCTTTCTTT. V is TRBV6-1 and J is TRBJ1-1; D ambiguous. V was trimmed by 1 base and J by 4 bases, leaving 7 bases between them. The CDR3 sequence is 13 residues long. Germline CDR1 MNHNS, CDR2 SASEGT.

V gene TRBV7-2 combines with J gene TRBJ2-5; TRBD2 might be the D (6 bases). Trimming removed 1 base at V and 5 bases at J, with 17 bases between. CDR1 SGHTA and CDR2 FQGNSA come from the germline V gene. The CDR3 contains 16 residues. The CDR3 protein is CASSLEGGVAFETQYF. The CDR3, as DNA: TGTGCCAGCAGCTTAGAGGGCGGGGTAGCCTTTGAGACCCAGTACTTC.

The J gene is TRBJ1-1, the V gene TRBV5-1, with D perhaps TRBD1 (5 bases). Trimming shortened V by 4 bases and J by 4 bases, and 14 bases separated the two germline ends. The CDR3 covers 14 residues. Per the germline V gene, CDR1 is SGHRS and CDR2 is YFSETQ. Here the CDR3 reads CASSPGLGVTEAFF. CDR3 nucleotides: TGCGCCAGCAGCCCGGGACTGGGGGTCACTGAAGCTTTCTTT.

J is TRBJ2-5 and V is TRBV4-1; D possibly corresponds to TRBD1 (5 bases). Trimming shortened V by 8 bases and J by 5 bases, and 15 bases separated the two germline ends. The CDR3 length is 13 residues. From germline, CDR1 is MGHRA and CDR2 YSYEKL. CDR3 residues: CASDVDSYETQYF. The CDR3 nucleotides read TGCGCCAGCGACGTCGACAGTTATGAGACCCAGTACTTC.

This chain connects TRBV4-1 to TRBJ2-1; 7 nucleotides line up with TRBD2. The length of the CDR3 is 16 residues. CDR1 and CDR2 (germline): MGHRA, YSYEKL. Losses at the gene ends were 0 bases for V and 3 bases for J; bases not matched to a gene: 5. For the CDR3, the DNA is TGCGCCAGCAGCCAAGATAGGCGGGAGTACTACAATGAGCAGTTCTTC. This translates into CASSQDRREYYNEQFF.

Here the CDR3 reads CASRDRAAYEQYF. The CDR3 region has the DNA TGTGCCAGCAGGGACAGGGCGGCCTACGAGCAGTACTTC. The chain uses TRBV27 and TRBJ2-7; TRBD1 matches 8 bases. The CDR3 extends over 13 amino acids. Germline V gene data show CDR1 as MNHEY and CDR2 as SMNVEV (reference sequence). V shed 6 bases and J 2 bases; nucleotides not matched to a gene: 3.

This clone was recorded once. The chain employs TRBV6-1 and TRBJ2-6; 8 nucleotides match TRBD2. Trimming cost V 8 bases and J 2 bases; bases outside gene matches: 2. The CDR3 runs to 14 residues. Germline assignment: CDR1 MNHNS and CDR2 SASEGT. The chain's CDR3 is CASRRGAGANVLTF. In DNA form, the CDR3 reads TGTGCCAGCCGGCGGGGGGCTGGGGCCAACGTCCTGACTTTC.

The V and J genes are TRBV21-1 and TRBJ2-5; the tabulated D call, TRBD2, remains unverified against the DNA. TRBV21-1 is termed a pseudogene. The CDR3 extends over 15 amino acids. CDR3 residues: CASSCYGTQKETQYF. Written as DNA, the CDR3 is TGTGCCAGCAGCTGCTACGGGACTCAAAAAGAGACCCAGTACTTC.

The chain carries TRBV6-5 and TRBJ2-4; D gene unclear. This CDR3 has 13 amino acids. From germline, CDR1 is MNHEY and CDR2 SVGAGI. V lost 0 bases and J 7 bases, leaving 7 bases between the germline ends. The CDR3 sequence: CASSYSSSNIQYF. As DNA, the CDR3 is TGTGCCAGCAGTTACTCGAGTTCTAACATTCAGTACTTC.

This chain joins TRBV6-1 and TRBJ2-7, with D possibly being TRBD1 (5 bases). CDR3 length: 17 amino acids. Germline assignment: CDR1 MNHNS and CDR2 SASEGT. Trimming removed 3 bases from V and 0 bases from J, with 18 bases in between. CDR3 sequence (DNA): TGTGCCAGCAGTGAGCCTCCTGGACACGGGCTCTCCTACGAGCAGTACTTC. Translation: CASSEPPGHGLSYEQYF.

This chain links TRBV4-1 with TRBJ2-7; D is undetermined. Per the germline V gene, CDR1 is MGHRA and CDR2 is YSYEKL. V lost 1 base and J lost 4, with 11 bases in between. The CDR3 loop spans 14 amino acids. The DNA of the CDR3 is TGCGCCAGCAGCCAAGGGCACCCCGGGTACGAGCAGTACTTC. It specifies CASSQGHPGYEQYF.

CDR3 in DNA: TGTGCCAGCAGTGAAGCGGTTGTGCAGTATTTT. Translating it yields CASSEAVVQYF. This chain connects TRBV6-5 to TRBJ2-3; the D gene is possibly TRBD2 (5 bases). The length of the CDR3 is 11 residues. CDR1 is MNHEY, CDR2 SVGAGI, per germline. Trimming stripped 5 bases from V and 11 bases from J, with 11 bases between.

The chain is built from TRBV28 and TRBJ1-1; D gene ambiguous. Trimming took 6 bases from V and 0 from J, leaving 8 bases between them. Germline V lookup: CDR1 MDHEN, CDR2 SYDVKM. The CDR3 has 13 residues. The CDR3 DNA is TGTGCCAGCAGAAACAGTGTGAACACTGAAGCTTTCTTT. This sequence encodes CASRNSVNTEAFF. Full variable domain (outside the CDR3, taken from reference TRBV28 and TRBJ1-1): DVKVTQSSRYLVKRTGEKVFLECVQDMDHENMFWYRQDPGLGLRLIYFSYDVKMKEKGDIPEGYSVSREKKERFSLILESASTNQTSMYLCASRNSVNTEAFFGQGTRLTVV.

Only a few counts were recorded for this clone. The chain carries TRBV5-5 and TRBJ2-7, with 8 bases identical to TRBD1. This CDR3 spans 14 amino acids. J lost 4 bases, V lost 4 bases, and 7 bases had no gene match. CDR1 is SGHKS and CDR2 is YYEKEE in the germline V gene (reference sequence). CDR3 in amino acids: CASSIWTGRYEQYF. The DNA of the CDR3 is TGTGCCAGCAGCATATGGACAGGGAGGTACGAGCAGTACTTC. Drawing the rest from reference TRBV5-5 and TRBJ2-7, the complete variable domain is DAGVTQSPTHLIKTRGQQVTLRCSPISGHKSVSWYQQVLGQGPQFIFQYYEKEERGRGNFPDRFSARQFPNYSSELNVNALLLGDSALYLCASSIWTGRYEQYFGPGTRLTVT.

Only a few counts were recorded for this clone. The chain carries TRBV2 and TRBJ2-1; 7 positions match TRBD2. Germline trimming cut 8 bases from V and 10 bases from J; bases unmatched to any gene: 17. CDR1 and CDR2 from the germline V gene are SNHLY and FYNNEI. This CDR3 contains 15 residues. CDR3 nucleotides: TGTGCCAGCCAACAGACCGGGACTACCTTTTTGGAGCAGTTCTTC. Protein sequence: CASQQTGTTFLEQFF.

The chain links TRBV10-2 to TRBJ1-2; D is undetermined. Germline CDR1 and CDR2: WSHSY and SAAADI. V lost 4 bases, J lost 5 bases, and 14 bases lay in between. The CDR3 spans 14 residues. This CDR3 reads CASSAAAAYYGYTF. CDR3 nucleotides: TGCGCCAGCAGTGCCGCGGCGGCGTATTATGGCTACACCTTC.

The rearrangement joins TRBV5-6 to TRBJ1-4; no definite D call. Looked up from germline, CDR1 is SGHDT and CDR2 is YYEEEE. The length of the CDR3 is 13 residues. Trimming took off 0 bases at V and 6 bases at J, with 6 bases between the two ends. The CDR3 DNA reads TGTGCCAGCAGCTTGGGTTCGGATGAAAAACTGTTTTTT. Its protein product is CASSLGSDEKLFF.

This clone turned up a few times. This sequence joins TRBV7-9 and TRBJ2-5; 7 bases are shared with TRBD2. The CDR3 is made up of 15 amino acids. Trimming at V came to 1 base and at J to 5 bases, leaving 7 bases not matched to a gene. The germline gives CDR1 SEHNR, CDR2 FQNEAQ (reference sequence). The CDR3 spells CASSLGTHGGETQYF. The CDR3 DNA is TGTGCCAGCAGCTTAGGGACCCACGGGGGGGAGACCCAGTACTTC. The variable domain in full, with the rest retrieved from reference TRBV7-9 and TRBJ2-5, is DTGVSQNPRHKITKRGQNVTFRCDPISEHNRLYWYRQTLGQGPEFLTYFQNEAQLEKSRLLSDRFSAERPKGSFSTLEIQRTEQGDSAMYLCASSLGTHGGETQYFGPGTRLLVL.

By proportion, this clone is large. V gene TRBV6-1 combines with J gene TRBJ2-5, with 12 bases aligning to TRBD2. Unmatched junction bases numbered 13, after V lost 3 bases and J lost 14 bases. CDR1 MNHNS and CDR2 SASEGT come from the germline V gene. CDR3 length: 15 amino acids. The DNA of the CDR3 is TGTGCCAGCAGTGACTCGACTAGCGGGGGCGCCAAGAGATACTTC. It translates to CASSDSTSGGAKRYF.